The 12 T cell receptor beta chains reported below all come from one sample, sequenced in a study of T cell changes during pregnancy in multiple sclerosis. Measured with immunoSEQ multiplex PCR; TCRdb has only the in-frame clones, and not every one. The sample carries about 31,000 clones, about nine tenths recorded once. The sequenced sample was CD8+ T cells from peripheral blood mononuclear cells, obtained in the second trimester of pregnancy. These receptors were taken from a female donor with multiple sclerosis, enrolled in a pregnancy study.

The genes are TRBV27 and TRBJ1-4; maybe TRBD1 (5 bases). CDR1 MNHEY and CDR2 SMNVEV come from the germline V gene (reference sequence). The CDR3 sequence is 17 residues long. The germline V and J ends were trimmed by 5 bases and 3 bases, with 19 bases remaining between them. The CDR3 reads CASSQEGGAPSNEKLFF. CDR3 in DNA: TGTGCCAGCAGTCAAGAAGGCGGGGCACCTTCTAATGAAAAACTGTTTTTT.

CDR3 nucleotide sequence: TGTGCCAGCACCTTGGGCGGGAGCTTTGGTGAGCAGTTCTTC. Amino acid sequence: CASTLGGSFGEQFF. The chain employs TRBV27 and TRBJ2-1; 7 nucleotides line up with TRBD2. Germline V gene sequence: CDR1 MNHEY, CDR2 SMNVEV (reference sequence). The CDR3 consists of 14 residues. The J segment lost 9 bases and the V segment lost 7 bases, leaving 12 bases of the junction unmatched.

V usage is TRBV7-4 and J usage is TRBJ1-2; D remains ambiguous. V lost 5 bases and J lost 6, with 13 bases in between. Germline loops: CDR1 SGHVT, CDR2 SQSDAQ. The CDR3 is 13 residues long. CDR3 DNA: TGTGCCAGCAGCCCGACACCCTTCGATGGCTACACCTTC. This gives the protein CASSPTPFDGYTF.

This clone showed up just once. The gene calls are TRBV28 and TRBJ2-5, with 10 positions matching TRBD1. Per the germline V gene, CDR1 is MDHEN and CDR2 is SYDVKM. The CDR3 covers 13 residues. The ends lost 7 bases at V and 4 bases at J; junction bases unmatched: 3. The CDR3 is CASKTGGAETQYF. The CDR3 DNA is TGTGCCAGCAAGACAGGGGGCGCAGAGACCCAGTACTTC.

The V and J genes are TRBV6-4 and TRBJ1-5; 7 positions agree with TRBD1. V lost 3 bases to trimming and J lost 0 bases; unmatched junction nucleotides: 2. This CDR3 comprises 15 residues. Germline V gives CDR1 MRHNA, CDR2 SNTAGT. The CDR3: CASSETGDSNQPQHF. The DNA of the CDR3 is TGTGCCAGCAGTGAAACAGGGGATAGCAATCAGCCCCAGCATTTT.

The chain links TRBV14 to TRBJ2-1; tentatively, D is TRBD2 (6 bases). Germline values: CDR1 SGHDN, CDR2 FVKESK. This CDR3 region has 16 residues. The V and J ends lost 5 bases and 4 bases respectively, with 18 bases between them. The CDR3 spells CASSTPEGKEYNEQFF. Written as DNA, the CDR3 is TGTGCCAGCAGCACCCCGGAGGGGAAGGAATACAATGAGCAGTTCTTC.

This CDR3 is CASSYVTSGVNTGELFF. CDR3 nucleotide sequence: TGTGCCAGCAGTTACGTGACCAGCGGGGTAAACACCGGGGAGCTGTTTTTT. The V gene is TRBV28, the J gene TRBJ2-2; 7 bases are a match to TRBD2. CDR1 MDHEN and CDR2 SYDVKM come from the germline V gene. V shed 4 bases, J shed 2 bases, and the junction held 10 bases outside the gene matches. The CDR3 runs 17 residues.

This chain links TRBV5-6 with TRBJ2-7; D call uncertain. Germline V gene sequence: CDR1 SGHDT, CDR2 YYEEEE. V shed 0 bases and J shed 3 bases, with 10 bases lying between them. CDR3 size: 14 residues. CDR3 loop: CASSLVGEDYEQYF. The CDR3 nucleotides are TGTGCCAGCAGCTTGGTTGGTGAGGACTACGAGCAGTACTTC. The full variable domain, completed using reference TRBV5-6 and TRBJ2-7, is DAGVTQSPTHLIKTRGQQVTLRCSPKSGHDTVSWYQQALGQGPQFIFQYYEEEERQRGNFPDRFSGHQFPNYSSELNVNALLLGDSALYLCASSLVGEDYEQYFGPGTRLTVT.

This chain joins TRBV5-5 and TRBJ2-3; tentative D call: TRBD1 (6 bases). Germline loops: CDR1 SGHKS, CDR2 YYEKEE (reference sequence). V lost 0 bases, J lost 3 bases, and 14 bases lay in between. The CDR3 loop spans 16 amino acids. In nucleotides, the CDR3 is TGTGCCAGCAGCTTGGAGCCCAGGACAGCGACAGATACGCAGTATTTT. Its protein is CASSLEPRTATDTQYF.

The J gene is TRBJ2-7, the V gene TRBV7-2, with unresolved D. Germline assignment: CDR1 SGHTA and CDR2 FQGNSA. V dropped 4 bases and J dropped 2 bases, with 12 bases sitting between them. The CDR3 runs 14 residues. This chain's CDR3 is CASSWMAATYEQYF. As DNA, the CDR3 is TGTGCCAGCAGCTGGATGGCGGCAACCTACGAGCAGTACTTC.

With regard to this clone: The same CDR3 can be traced to other DNA sequences in this sample. The chain combines TRBV4-3 with TRBJ2-7; the match to TRBD2 covers 10 bases. V shed 0 bases, J shed 3 bases, and the junction held 2 bases outside the gene matches. Germline V gene lookup returns CDR1 LGHNA and CDR2 YSLEER. The CDR3 loop spans 15 amino acids. CDR3 residues: CASSQELAGGYEQYF. The CDR3 DNA follows: TGCGCCAGCAGCCAAGAGTTAGCGGGAGGCTACGAGCAGTACTTC.

The CDR3 DNA reads TGTGCCAGCAGCTTAATTCACAGGGGGTCACCGGGCGAGCAGTACTTC. Translated, it gives CASSLIHRGSPGEQYF. The gene calls are TRBV7-2 and TRBJ2-7; 8 bases are shared with TRBD1. J was trimmed by 6 bases and V by 2 bases; bases with no gene match: 12. CDR1 and CDR2 from the germline V gene are SGHTA and FQGNSA. The CDR3 consists of 16 residues.